This is a list of T cell receptor beta chains from one sample in a study of response to subunit inactivated influenza vaccine. In TCRdb, the RT-PCR reads were re-called with MiXCR into one record per CDR3 protein. In the table there are around 500,000 distinct CDR3 sequences, 9.5% to 13% of which are singletons. The sample here was PBMCs from blood, taken about 6 weeks after vaccination. These receptors originate from a man between 50 and 59 years old who received an inactivated influenza vaccine. The CDR3 runs from the conserved cysteine through the conserved F or W. The D gene is left open where the match is weak. Clone sizes are given selectively: once, few, many, or a class where the clone is expanded.

V gene: TRBV7-2
D gene: -
clone size: few
CDR3 length: 16
J gene: TRBJ2-1
CDR3 protein: CASSLAYARAPLGQFF
CDR3 DNA: TGTGCCAGCAGCTTAGCGTACGCTAGGGCTCCTTTGGGGCAGTTCTTC

V gene: TRBV12-3/TRBV12-4
D gene: -
clone size: few
CDR3 length: 14
J gene: TRBJ2-7
CDR3 protein: CASSLKSLTGEQYF
CDR3 DNA: TGTGCCAGCAGTCTTAAATCCCTAACCGGCGAGCAGTACTTC

V gene: TRBV25-1
D gene: -
clone size: many
CDR3 length: 15
J gene: TRBJ2-5
CDR3 protein: CASSDEGSSQETQYF
CDR3 DNA: TGTGCCAGCAGTGACGAGGGGTCTTCCCAAGAGACCCAGTACTTC

V gene: TRBV6-1
D gene: TRBD1
clone size: many
CDR3 length: 16
J gene: TRBJ1-5
CDR3 protein: CASSPRDRGGNQPQHF
CDR3 DNA: TGTGCCAGCAGTCCCCGGGACAGGGGCGGCAATCAGCCCCAGCATTTT

V gene: TRBV29-1
D gene: -
clone size: few
CDR3 length: 13
J gene: TRBJ2-3
CDR3 protein: CSATDRLTDTQYF
CDR3 DNA: TGCAGCGCAACGGACAGACTCACAGATACGCAGTATTTT

V gene: TRBV7-6
D gene: -
clone size: few
CDR3 length: 13
J gene: TRBJ2-3
CDR3 protein: CASSSQGGDTQYF
CDR3 DNA: TGTGCCAGCAGCTCCCAGGGTGGAGATACGCAGTATTTT

V gene: TRBV6-2/TRBV6-3
D gene: -
clone size: few
CDR3 length: 12
J gene: TRBJ2-5
CDR3 protein: CASSNRDDQLYF
CDR3 DNA: TGTGCCAGCAGTAACCGGGACGACCAGTTATACTTC

V gene: TRBV25-1
D gene: TRBD2
clone size: few
CDR3 length: 19
J gene: TRBJ2-1
CDR3 protein: CASRGYPGTSGSPYNEQFF
CDR3 DNA: TGTGCCAGCAGGGGCTATCCCGGGACTAGCGGGAGCCCCTACAATGAGCAGTTCTTC

V gene: TRBV5-1
D gene: -
clone size: few
CDR3 length: 19
J gene: TRBJ1-2
CDR3 protein: CASSLAGRVVPSSNYGYTF
CDR3 DNA: TGCGCCAGCAGCTTGGCAGGCAGGGTAGTTCCCTCATCTAACTATGGCTACACCTTC

V gene: TRBV4-2
D gene: -
clone size: few
CDR3 length: 15
J gene: TRBJ2-7
CDR3 protein: CASSQDPAGHYEQYF
CDR3 DNA: TGTGCCAGCAGCCAAGATCCTGCGGGCCACTACGAGCAGTACTTC

V gene: TRBV14
D gene: -
clone size: few
CDR3 length: 16
J gene: TRBJ2-2
CDR3 protein: CASSQDWPDSTGELFF
CDR3 DNA: TGTGCCAGCAGCCAAGATTGGCCCGACAGTACCGGGGAGCTGTTTTTT

V gene: TRBV7-9
D gene: TRBD1
clone size: few
CDR3 length: 14
J gene: TRBJ2-4
CDR3 protein: CASSSNTGAAIQYF
CDR3 DNA: TGTGCCAGCAGCTCAAATACAGGGGCGGCCATTCAGTACTTC

V gene: TRBV24-1
D gene: TRBD1
clone size: few
CDR3 length: 16
J gene: TRBJ2-1
CDR3 protein: CATSDTTGGGVLGEFF
CDR3 DNA: TGTGCCACCAGTGACACGACAGGGGGAGGGGTCCTCGGCGAGTTCTTC

V gene: TRBV5-1
D gene: TRBD2
clone size: few
CDR3 length: 17
J gene: TRBJ2-1
CDR3 protein: CASSSDEVAGLNNEQFF
CDR3 DNA: TGCGCCAGCAGCTCGGACGAAGTAGCGGGACTTAACAATGAGCAGTTCTTC

V gene: TRBV7-8
D gene: -
clone size: few
CDR3 length: 16
J gene: TRBJ2-1
CDR3 protein: CASSLGGQGLGNEQFF
CDR3 DNA: TGTGCCAGCAGCTTAGGCGGGCAGGGGTTGGGGAATGAGCAGTTCTTC

V gene: TRBV11-2
D gene: TRBD1
clone size: many
CDR3 length: 16
J gene: TRBJ2-2
CDR3 protein: CASSGLRTGLTGELFF
CDR3 DNA: TGTGCCAGCAGCGGACTCAGGACAGGGCTAACCGGGGAGCTGTTTTTT

V gene: TRBV29-1
D gene: TRBD2
clone size: many
CDR3 length: 14
J gene: TRBJ2-7
CDR3 protein: CSVEDRTSGYEQYF
CDR3 DNA: TGCAGCGTTGAAGACCGGACTAGCGGGTACGAGCAGTACTTC

V gene: TRBV29-1
D gene: TRBD2
clone size: few
CDR3 length: 18
J gene: TRBJ2-3
CDR3 protein: CSATGLAGANIITDTQYF
CDR3 DNA: TGCAGCGCAACGGGACTAGCGGGAGCAAATATCATCACAGATACGCAGTATTTT

V gene: TRBV29-1
D gene: -
clone size: few
CDR3 length: 13
J gene: TRBJ2-5
CDR3 protein: CSVELRGQETQYF
CDR3 DNA: TGCAGCGTTGAGCTGAGAGGACAAGAGACCCAGTACTTC

V gene: TRBV2
D gene: TRBD1
clone size: few
CDR3 length: 14
J gene: TRBJ2-5
CDR3 protein: CASRVRGRKETQYF
CDR3 DNA: TGTGCCAGCAGAGTCAGGGGGCGAAAAGAGACCCAGTACTTC

V gene: TRBV5-1
D gene: -
clone size: many
CDR3 length: 15
J gene: TRBJ2-2
CDR3 protein: CASSVQRSWAGELFF
CDR3 DNA: TGCGCCAGCAGCGTCCAGCGGAGCTGGGCCGGGGAGCTGTTTTTT

V gene: TRBV28
D gene: TRBD1
clone size: few
CDR3 length: 16
J gene: TRBJ2-2
CDR3 protein: CASSRDRDRNTGELFF
CDR3 DNA: TGTGCCAGCAGTCGGGACAGGGACCGGAACACCGGGGAGCTGTTTTTT

V gene: TRBV5-1
D gene: -
clone size: few
CDR3 length: 13
J gene: TRBJ1-1
CDR3 protein: CASSVQGNTEAFF
CDR3 DNA: TGCGCCAGCAGCGTTCAGGGGAACACTGAAGCTTTCTTT

V gene: TRBV21-1
D gene: -
clone size: -
CDR3 length: 14
J gene: TRBJ1-1
CDR3 protein: CASGPDRGYTEAFF
CDR3 DNA: TGTGCCAGCGGCCCGGACAGGGGGTATACTGAAGCTTTCTTT

V gene: TRBV4-2
D gene: TRBD2
clone size: few
CDR3 length: 19
J gene: TRBJ2-3
CDR3 protein: CASSRDPGLAGGYTDTQYF
CDR3 DNA: TGTGCCAGCAGCCGAGACCCTGGACTAGCGGGAGGGTACACAGATACGCAGTATTTT

V gene: TRBV11-2
D gene: -
clone size: few
CDR3 length: 13
J gene: TRBJ1-2
CDR3 protein: CASSHGTFYGYTF
CDR3 DNA: TGTGCCAGCAGCCACGGGACTTTTTATGGCTACACCTTC